Sequencing of this T cell receptor beta chain was carried out in a study of shared clonotypes between healthy human individuals. On the study more broadly: Each donor's CD8 memory used one plate, CD8 naive two, each CD4 subset three.

The method was immunoSEQ multiplex PCR; TCRdb's version includes in-frame clones alone and lacks a portion of them. The sample contains about 300,000 clones, roughly 70% of which appear only once. Trimming left V 6 bases short and J 1 base short, with 10 bases between. The CDR3 extends over 13 amino acids. CDR1 is SGHRS, CDR2 YFSETQ, per germline. In its sample, this clone was seen a few times. This clonotype was sampled from a man aged 30-40 years in good health. The rearrangement joins TRBV5-1 to TRBJ2-5; D ambiguous. Sequenced material: memory CD4+ T cells sorted from blood. Subset specified: CD45RA-negative fraction. The CDR3, as DNA: TGCGCCAGCACCGAGTTGGGCCAAGAGACCCAGTACTTC. Translation: CASTELGQETQYF.